These T cell receptor beta chains were read from a single sample in a study of blood T cell repertoires in COVID-19. Data came from immunoSEQ multiplex PCR; TCRdb stores just in-frame clones and leaves some out. The sample lists some 150,000 clones; around 80% were seen once. Material for sequencing was peripheral blood. The receptors shown here come from a woman in her 50s with acute or convalescent COVID-19. Both conserved end residues are part of each CDR3. A D gene is named only where the DNA matches it firmly. Some rows mark clone size as missing; the rest say once, few, many or name a class of expanded clone.

D	V	J	size	DNA	CDR3
.	TRBV7-6	TRBJ2-2	once	TGTGCCAGCAGCCGCGGACAGACAAACACCGGGGAGCTGTTTTTT	CASSRGQTNTGELFF
.	TRBV18	TRBJ1-6	.	TGTGCCAGCTCACCAAGGAGAAGGGGGGGAAATTCACCCCTCCACTTT	CASSPRRRGGNSPLHF
.	TRBV5-1	TRBJ1-2	.	TGCGCCAGCTCTACAGGGTCTGATGGCTACACCTTC	CASSTGSDGYTF
.	TRBV11-2	TRBJ2-1	.	TGTGCCAGCAGCTTAGAGCCTAGCACCTATGGGTGGAATGAGCAGTTCTTC	CASSLEPSTYGWNEQFF
.	TRBV29-1	TRBJ2-5	.	TGCAGCGTTGAGACCAGCGGCGGTTTCGTGACCCAGTACTTC	CSVETSGGFVTQYF
TRBD2	TRBV5-4	TRBJ2-2	.	TGTGCCAGCAGCCCTGCTAGCGGGAACACCGGGGAGCTGTTTTTT	CASSPASGNTGELFF
TRBD2	TRBV11-2	TRBJ2-5	once	TGTGCCAGCAGCTTAGGGACTAGCGGGGCTCAAGAGACCCAGTACTTC	CASSLGTSGAQETQYF
.	TRBV7-2	TRBJ2-5	.	TGTGCCAGCAGCCCCCCGTCCCAAGAGACCCAGTACTTC	CASSPPSQETQYF
TRBD1	TRBV4-3	TRBJ2-1	.	TGCGCCAGCAGCCACGCGACAGGGGCCAATGAGCAGTTCTTC	CASSHATGANEQFF
.	TRBV5-6	TRBJ1-1	.	TGTGCCAGCAGCTTGGCAAAGGGGCGTAACACTGAAGCTTTCTTT	CASSLAKGRNTEAFF
TRBD1	TRBV28	TRBJ2-5	.	TGTGCCAGCAGACCTAATAGTCCCGGGACAGGGATGGGAGAGACCCAGTACTTC	CASRPNSPGTGMGETQYF
.	TRBV7-2	TRBJ2-3	.	TGTGCCAGCAGCTTAGCAGGCGGAGGAGATACGCAGTATTTT	CASSLAGGGDTQYF
.	TRBV10-3	TRBJ2-7	.	TGTGCCACGTCGGGACTGGACGAGCAGTACTTC	CATSGLDEQYF
TRBD1	TRBV18	TRBJ1-1	.	TGTGCCAGCTCACCGAACAGGGGGAACACTGAAGCTTTCTTT	CASSPNRGNTEAFF
TRBD1	TRBV19	TRBJ1-6	.	TGTGCCACCTCCGGGACAGCTTTTTCACCCCTCCACTTT	CATSGTAFSPLHF
.	TRBV19	TRBJ2-5	.	TGTGCCAGTAGACAGGGGCTTCGGGGAGGAGAGACCCAGTACTTC	CASRQGLRGGETQYF
TRBD2	TRBV7-2	TRBJ2-2	.	TGTGCCAGCAGCTTAGGGTCGGGACTAGCGGGCGACGGGGAGCTGTTTTTT	CASSLGSGLAGDGELFF
.	TRBV5-1	TRBJ1-5	few	TGCGCCAGCAGCCCGGACTTATGGCAGTCCAATCAGCCCCAGCATTTT	CASSPDLWQSNQPQHF
.	TRBV24-1	TRBJ2-5	.	TGTGCCACCAGTTTCGGAAGGGGCCTTAAGTATTTAGAGACCCAGTACTTC	CATSFGRGLKYLETQYF
TRBD1	TRBV9	TRBJ1-4	.	TGTGCCAGCAGCGTTCGCAGGGGGAATAATGAAAAACTGTTTTTT	CASSVRRGNNEKLFF
TRBD2	TRBV11-2	TRBJ2-5	.	TGTGCCAGCAGCTCCCCGGGACTAGCGAGGGAGACCCAGTACTTC	CASSSPGLARETQYF
TRBD2	TRBV14	TRBJ2-1	.	TGTGCCAGCAGCCAAAGGGAGCGGGAGAGTGGTGAGCAGTTCTTC	CASSQRERESGEQFF
.	TRBV28	TRBJ2-5	once	TGTGCCAGCAGTTTATACGAGGGAGAGACCCAGTACTTC	CASSLYEGETQYF
.	TRBV2	TRBJ2-2	.	TGTGCCAGCAGGGAGACGACAGTCGGGGAGCTGTTTTTT	CASRETTVGELFF
.	TRBV28	TRBJ2-1	.	TGTGCCAGCACTGGGGCAGGATACAATGAGCAGTTCTTC	CASTGAGYNEQFF
TRBD1	TRBV7-6	TRBJ1-2	.	TGTGCCAGCAGCGGGGAAACAGGGGGCACTGACCAACGTGGCTACACCTTC	CASSGETGGTDQRGYTF
.	TRBV2	TRBJ1-4	.	TGTGCCTCCAGACGGACAGCTAATGAAAAACTGTTTTTT	CASRRTANEKLFF
.	TRBV7-2	TRBJ1-5	.	TGTGCCAGCAGCTTTTGGGGAGGAGGCAATCAGCCCCAGCATTTT	CASSFWGGGNQPQHF
TRBD1	TRBV27	TRBJ2-3	.	TGTGCCAGCAGTTTGGACAGGGCAGGGGATACGCAGTATTTT	CASSLDRAGDTQYF
TRBD1	TRBV9	TRBJ2-7	.	TGTGCCAGCAGCGCGACAGGGCTCGAGCAGTACTTC	CASSATGLEQYF
.	TRBV7-2	TRBJ1-5	.	TGTGCCAGCAGCTCCCGGGGTGGGCTCGATCAGCCCCAGCATTTT	CASSSRGGLDQPQHF
.	TRBV6-6	TRBJ2-2	.	TGTGCCAGCAGTCCCTCTTTTCGAGCTCCGAACACCGGGGAGCTGTTTTTT	CASSPSFRAPNTGELFF
.	TRBV9	TRBJ2-1	.	TGTGCCAGCAGCCCCCAATTGTGGGGAGGAGGAGGCTCCTACAATGAGCAGTTCTTC	CASSPQLWGGGGSYNEQFF
TRBD1	TRBV6-5	TRBJ2-5	.	TGTGCCAGCAGACTTCCACAGGGGGGTGAAGAGACCCAGTACTTC	CASRLPQGGEETQYF
.	TRBV7-3	TRBJ2-1	.	TGTGCCAGCAGCCAAGGAGGGGTGGTTTCCTACAATGAGCAGTTCTTC	CASSQGGVVSYNEQFF
.	TRBV2	TRBJ1-5	.	TGTGCCAGCAGTGAAGAGTCAGGGAGGGTTCAGCCCCAGCATTTT	CASSEESGRVQPQHF
TRBD1	TRBV11-2	TRBJ1-1	.	TGTGCCAGCAGGGGACAGGCGGGAACTGAAGCTTTCTTT	CASRGQAGTEAFF
.	TRBV19	TRBJ2-2	.	TGTGCCAGTAGTACCACGTGGAGGGACACCGGGGAGCTGTTTTTT	CASSTTWRDTGELFF
TRBD2	TRBV9	TRBJ2-7	few	TGTGCCAGCAGCGTGGGGACTAGCGGAGCCGCCCCCTACGAGCAGTACTTC	CASSVGTSGAAPYEQYF
.	TRBV2	TRBJ1-4	.	TGTGCCAGCACACGGCAGGGCCATGAAAAACTGTTTTTT	CASTRQGHEKLFF
.	TRBV12-1	TRBJ2-2	.	TGTGCCAGCAGCTTTGTGGAGACAGGACAGAACACCGGGGAGCTGTTTTTT	CASSFVETGQNTGELFF
.	TRBV6-1	TRBJ2-1	.	TGTGCCAGCAGTTTGGGGCACAATGAGCAGTTCTTC	CASSLGHNEQFF
TRBD1	TRBV13	TRBJ1-2	.	TGTGCCAGCAGCTTGGGACAGGGTGATTATGGCTACACCTTC	CASSLGQGDYGYTF
TRBD1	TRBV28	TRBJ1-1	once	TGTGCCAGCAGTTTATTGGGCAGGGGGCGGGTGAACACTGAAGCTTTCTTT	CASSLLGRGRVNTEAFF
TRBD1	TRBV28	TRBJ2-7	once	TGTGCCAGCAGTTCTGGCCCCGTCGGGACAGGGCTCTCCTACGAGCAGTACTTC	CASSSGPVGTGLSYEQYF
TRBD1	TRBV6-2/TRBV6-3	TRBJ1-1	.	TGTGCCAGCAGCCGACAGGGAAGGGGGACTGAAGCTTTCTTT	CASSRQGRGTEAFF
TRBD1	TRBV7-6	TRBJ1-1	.	TGTGCCAGCAGCGCGGACAGGGACGGCACTGAAGCTTTCTTT	CASSADRDGTEAFF
TRBD1	TRBV29-1	TRBJ2-7	.	TGCAGCGTTGATGGACAGGGGGGGCCTGGGCAGTACTTC	CSVDGQGGPGQYF
.	TRBV5-1	TRBJ2-1	.	TGCGCCAGCAGCTTGGGTCGGGAGTGGCTTGAGCAGTTCTTC	CASSLGREWLEQFF